This record covers a single TCR beta chain. This sample was taken from a study of blood T cell repertoires in COVID-19. Study-level background: In each case, the material was cDNA or gDNA derived from T cells, B-cell-depleted T cells, or PBMCs.

The table came from immunoSEQ multiplex PCR; TCRdb's copy has only in-frame clones and leaves some out. The sample records roughly 160,000 clones, just under 85% being singletons. V was clipped by 2 bases and J by 4 bases, with 18 bases between them. The length of the CDR3 is 16 residues. Per the germline V gene, CDR1 is SGDLS and CDR2 is YYNGEE. V gene TRBV9 combines with J gene TRBJ1-2, with D unresolved. The sample was peripheral blood. The sequence derives from a woman aged 80 or over with COVID-19, enrolled during active disease. CDR3 in DNA: TGTGCCAGCAGCGTCAAAAGACTACCTGCCAGCTATGGCTACACCTTC. Its translation: CASSVKRLPASYGYTF.